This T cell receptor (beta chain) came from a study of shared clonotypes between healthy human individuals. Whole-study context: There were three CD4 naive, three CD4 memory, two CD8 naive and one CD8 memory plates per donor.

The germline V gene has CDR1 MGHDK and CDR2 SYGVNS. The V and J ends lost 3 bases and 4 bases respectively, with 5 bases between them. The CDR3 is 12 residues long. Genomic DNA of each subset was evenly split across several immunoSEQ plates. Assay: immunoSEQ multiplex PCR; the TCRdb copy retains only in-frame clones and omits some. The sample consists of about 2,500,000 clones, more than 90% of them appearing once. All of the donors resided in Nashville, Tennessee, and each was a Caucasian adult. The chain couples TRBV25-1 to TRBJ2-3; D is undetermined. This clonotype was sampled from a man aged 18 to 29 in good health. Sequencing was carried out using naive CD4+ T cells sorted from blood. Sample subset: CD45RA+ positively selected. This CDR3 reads CASSEYADTQYF. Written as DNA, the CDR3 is TGTGCCAGCAGTGAGTACGCAGATACGCAGTATTTT.